The next 3 T cell receptor beta chains were all read from a single sample in a study of blood T cell repertoires in COVID-19. Using immunoSEQ multiplex PCR, the repertoire was profiled, and TCRdb retains in-frame clones only, with some absent. The table records roughly 92,000 clones, 90% of them present only once. Sequencing was carried out using peripheral blood. These receptors were obtained from a woman over 75 with active or convalescent COVID-19.

The chain employs TRBV28 and TRBJ2-1; 9 positions match TRBD2. The CDR3 length is 16 residues. The J segment lost 5 bases and the V segment lost 2 bases, leaving 7 bases of the junction unmatched. Germline V gives CDR1 MDHEN, CDR2 SYDVKM. The CDR3 nucleotides read TGTGCCAGCAGTTTAGAGGGCGGGAGGGCCCACAATGAGCAGTTCTTC. Its protein product is CASSLEGGRAHNEQFF.

The rearrangement joins TRBV19 to TRBJ2-1; 7 bases map to TRBD1. The V gene's germline CDR1 is LNHDA and CDR2 SQIVND (reference sequence). The V and J ends lost 4 bases and 1 base, in that order; junction bases with no gene match: 4. The CDR3 covers 15 residues. Here the CDR3 DNA reads TGTGCCAGTAGTACCCTGACAGGGTCCTACAATGAGCAGTTCTTC. Protein: CASSTLTGSYNEQFF. Combining the CDR3 with reference TRBV19 and TRBJ2-1 gives the whole variable domain DGGITQSPKYLFRKEGQNVTLSCEQNLNHDAMYWYRQDPGQGLRLIYYSQIVNDFQKGDIAEGYSVSREKKESFPLTVTSAQKNPTAFYLCASSTLTGSYNEQFFGPGTRLTVL.

The chain carries TRBV10-3 and TRBJ2-7; the match to TRBD2 covers 7 bases. After removal of 4 bases from V and 6 bases from J, the junction contained 12 bases not matched to a gene. Germline CDR1 is ENHRY and CDR2 is SYGVKD. This CDR3 has 15 amino acids. The CDR3 protein is CAISGVGGTTGEQYF. Written as DNA, the CDR3 is TGTGCCATCAGTGGTGTGGGCGGGACTACCGGCGAGCAGTACTTC.